This entry concerns a single TCR beta chain. Antigen: not known. Measured with immunoSEQ multiplex PCR; TCRdb has only the in-frame clones, and not every one. The table has about 31,000 clones, more than 75% seen once. The sample originates from a study of chemoradiotherapy in HPV16-positive cancers. The study's findings and limits: During treatment, candidate HPV-specific clones and E7-related motifs expanded in tumor.

Between the trimmed V and J ends, which lost 5 bases and 3 bases, there was a span of 4 bases. This CDR3 is built from 12 residues. Per germline, CDR1 SGHDN and CDR2 FVKESK. V usage is TRBV14 and J usage is TRBJ1-4; D is ambiguous. This receptor was taken from a human donor with HPV-associated anogenital cancer. The sequencing used blood, collected from a patient who underwent chemoradiotherapy. The CDR3 coding sequence is TGTGCCAGCAGCTTCTCTAATGAAAAACTGTTTTTT. This gives the protein CASSFSNEKLFF.